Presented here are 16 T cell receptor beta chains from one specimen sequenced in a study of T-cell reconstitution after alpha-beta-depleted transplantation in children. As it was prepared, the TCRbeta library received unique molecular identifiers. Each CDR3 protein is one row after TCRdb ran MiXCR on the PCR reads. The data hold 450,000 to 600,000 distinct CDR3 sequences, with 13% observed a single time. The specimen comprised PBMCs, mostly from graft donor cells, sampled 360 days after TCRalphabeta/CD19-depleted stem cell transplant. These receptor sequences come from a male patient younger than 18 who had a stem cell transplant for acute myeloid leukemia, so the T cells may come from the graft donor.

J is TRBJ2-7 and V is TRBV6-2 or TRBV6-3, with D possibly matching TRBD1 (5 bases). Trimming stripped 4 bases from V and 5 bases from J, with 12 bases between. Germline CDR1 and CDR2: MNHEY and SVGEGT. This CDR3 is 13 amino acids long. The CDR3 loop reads CASSSPGFNEQYF. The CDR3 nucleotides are TGTGCCAGCAGTTCCCCAGGGTTCAACGAGCAGTACTTC.

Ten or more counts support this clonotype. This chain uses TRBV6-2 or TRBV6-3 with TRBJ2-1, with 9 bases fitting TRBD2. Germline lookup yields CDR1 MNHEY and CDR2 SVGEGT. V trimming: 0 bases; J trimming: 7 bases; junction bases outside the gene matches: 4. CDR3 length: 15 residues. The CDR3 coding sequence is TGTGCCAGCAGTTACTCTAGCGGGAGAAAAAATGAGCAGTTCTTC. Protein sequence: CASSYSSGRKNEQFF.

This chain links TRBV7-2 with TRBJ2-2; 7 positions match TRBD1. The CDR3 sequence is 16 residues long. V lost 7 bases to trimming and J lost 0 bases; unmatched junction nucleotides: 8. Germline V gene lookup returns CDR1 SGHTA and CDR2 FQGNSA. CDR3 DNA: TGTGCCAGCACCTTGGACAGGTTATCGAACACCGGGGAGCTGTTTTTT. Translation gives CASTLDRLSNTGELFF. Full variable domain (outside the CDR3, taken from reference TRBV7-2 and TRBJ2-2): GAGVSQSPSNKVTEKGKDVELRCDPISGHTALYWYRQSLGQGLEFLIYFQGNSAPDKSGLPSDRFSAERTGGSVSTLTIQRTQQEDSAVYLCASTLDRLSNTGELFFGEGSRLTVL.

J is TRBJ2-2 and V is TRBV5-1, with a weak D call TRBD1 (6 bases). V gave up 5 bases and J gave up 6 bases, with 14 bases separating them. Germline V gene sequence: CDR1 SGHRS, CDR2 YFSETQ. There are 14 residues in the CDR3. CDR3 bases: TGCGCCAGCAGAGGACAGACGAGCGCCGGGGAGCTGTTTTTT. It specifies CASRGQTSAGELFF.

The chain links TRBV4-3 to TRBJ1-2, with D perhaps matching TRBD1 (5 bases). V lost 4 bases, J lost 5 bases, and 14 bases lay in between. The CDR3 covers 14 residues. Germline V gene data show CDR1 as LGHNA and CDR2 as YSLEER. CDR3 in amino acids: CASSPGQGGYGYTF. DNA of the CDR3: TGCGCCAGCAGCCCAGGGCAGGGAGGTTATGGCTACACCTTC.

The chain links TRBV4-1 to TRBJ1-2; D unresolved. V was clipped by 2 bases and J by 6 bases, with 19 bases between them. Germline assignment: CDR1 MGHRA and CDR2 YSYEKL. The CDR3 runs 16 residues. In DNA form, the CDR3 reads TGCGCCAGCAGCCAACGACATCTGGCGGGAGGAGATGGCTACACCTTC. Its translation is CASSQRHLAGGDGYTF.

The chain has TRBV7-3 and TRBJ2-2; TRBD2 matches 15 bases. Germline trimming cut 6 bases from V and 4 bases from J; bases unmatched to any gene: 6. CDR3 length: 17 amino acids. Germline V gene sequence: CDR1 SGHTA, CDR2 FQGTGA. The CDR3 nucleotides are TGTGCCAGCAGTGGACTAGCGGGAGGGCCTTTCACCGGGGAGCTGTTTTTT. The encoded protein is CASSGLAGGPFTGELFF.

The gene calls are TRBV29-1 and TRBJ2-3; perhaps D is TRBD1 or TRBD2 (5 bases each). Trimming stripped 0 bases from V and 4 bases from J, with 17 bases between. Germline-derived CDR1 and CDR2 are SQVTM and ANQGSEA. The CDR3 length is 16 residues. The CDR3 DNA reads TGCAGCGTTGAAGATCTTGGACCTCGAGGGGCAGATACGCAGTATTTT. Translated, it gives CSVEDLGPRGADTQYF.

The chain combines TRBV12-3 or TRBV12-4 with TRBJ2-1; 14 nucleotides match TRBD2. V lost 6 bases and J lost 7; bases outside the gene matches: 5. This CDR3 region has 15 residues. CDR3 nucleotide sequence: TGTGCCAGCAGAGGGACTAGCGGGAGTCGGAATGAGCAGTTCTTC. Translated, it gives CASRGTSGSRNEQFF.

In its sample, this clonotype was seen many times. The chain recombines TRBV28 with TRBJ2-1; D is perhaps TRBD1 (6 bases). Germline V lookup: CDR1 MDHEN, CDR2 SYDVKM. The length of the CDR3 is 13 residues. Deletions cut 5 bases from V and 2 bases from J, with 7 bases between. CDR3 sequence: CASSRDTYNEQFF. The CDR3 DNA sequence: TGTGCCAGCAGTAGGGACACCTACAATGAGCAGTTCTTC.

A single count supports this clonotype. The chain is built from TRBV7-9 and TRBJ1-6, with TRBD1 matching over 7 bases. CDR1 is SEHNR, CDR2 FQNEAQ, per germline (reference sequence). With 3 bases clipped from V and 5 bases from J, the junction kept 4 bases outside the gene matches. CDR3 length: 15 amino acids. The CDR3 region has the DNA TGTGCCAGCAGCTTCGGGACAGTAGATAATTCACCCCTCCACTTT. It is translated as CASSFGTVDNSPLHF.

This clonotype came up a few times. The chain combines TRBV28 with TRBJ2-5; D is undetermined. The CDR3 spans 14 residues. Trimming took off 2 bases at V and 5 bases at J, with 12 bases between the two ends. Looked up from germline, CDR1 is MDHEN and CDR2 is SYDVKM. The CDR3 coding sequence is TGTGCCAGCAGTTTACCCGACGTCCGGGAGACCCAGTACTTC. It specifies CASSLPDVRETQYF. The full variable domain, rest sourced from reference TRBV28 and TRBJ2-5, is DVKVTQSSRYLVKRTGEKVFLECVQDMDHENMFWYRQDPGLGLRLIYFSYDVKMKEKGDIPEGYSVSREKKERFSLILESASTNQTSMYLCASSLPDVRETQYFGPGTRLLVL.

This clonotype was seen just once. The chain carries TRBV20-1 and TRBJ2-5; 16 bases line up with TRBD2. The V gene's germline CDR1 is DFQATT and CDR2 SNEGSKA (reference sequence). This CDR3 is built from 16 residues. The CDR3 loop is CCQRGLAGGVDETQYF. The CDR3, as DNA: TGCTGCCAAAGGGGACTAGCGGGAGGGGTTGACGAGACCCAGTACTTC.

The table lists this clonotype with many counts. CDR3 sequence reads: CASSELTSGNNEQFF. The CDR3 nucleotides are TGTGCCAGCAGTGAATTGACTAGCGGAAACAATGAGCAGTTCTTC. The rearrangement joins TRBV25-1 to TRBJ2-1; 9 bases are a match to TRBD2. This CDR3 comprises 15 residues. V lost 1 base and J lost 5; bases outside the gene matches: 3. The germline CDR1 and CDR2 sequences are MGHDK and SYGVNS.

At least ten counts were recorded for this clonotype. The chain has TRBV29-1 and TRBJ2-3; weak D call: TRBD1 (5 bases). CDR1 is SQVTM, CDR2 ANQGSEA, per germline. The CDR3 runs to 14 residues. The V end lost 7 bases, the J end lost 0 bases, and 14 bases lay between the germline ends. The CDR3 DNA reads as TGCAGCGCCACAAGACAGACTAGCACAGATACGCAGTATTTT. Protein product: CSATRQTSTDTQYF.

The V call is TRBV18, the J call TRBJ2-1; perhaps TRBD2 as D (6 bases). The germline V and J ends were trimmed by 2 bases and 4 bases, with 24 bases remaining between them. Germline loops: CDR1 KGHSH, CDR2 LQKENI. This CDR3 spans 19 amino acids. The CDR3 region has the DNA TGTGCCAGCTCACCAACTAGCACCAAAAATAACGGGTATTACAATGAGCAGTTCTTC. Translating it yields CASSPTSTKNNGYYNEQFF. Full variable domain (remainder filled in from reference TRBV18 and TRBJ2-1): NAGVMQNPRHLVRRRGQEARLRCSPMKGHSHVYWYRQLPEEGLKFMVYLQKENIIDESGMPKERFSAEFPKEGPSILRIQQVVRGDSAAYFCASSPTSTKNNGYYNEQFFGPGTRLTVL.